This entry describes one T cell receptor (beta chain). The CDR3 totals 13 residues. V was shortened by 10 bases and J by 6 bases, with 15 bases between the two germline ends. Germline CDR1 is MNHNY and CDR2 is SVGAGI (reference sequence). The sample is drawn from a study of blood T cells in healthy people across ages. A sample-barcoded 5' primer and a J-beta primer mix were used in a second PCR of about 6 to 12 cycles. TCRdb recomputed calls from the 5' RACE reads with MiXCR, one row per CDR3 protein. The sample has about 630,000 distinct CDR3 sequences, under 25% seen once. The sample providers were healthy Caucasian people from Russia, aged roughly 6 to 95.

The specimen was blood. The V and J genes are TRBV6-6 and TRBJ1-4; no firm D call. This TCR derives from a man between 65 and 85 years old in good health. CDR3 in DNA: TGTGCCACCAGAGCCATCACGGATGAAAAACTGTTTTTT. It yields the protein CATRAITDEKLFF.